These 10 T cell receptor beta chains came from one sample sequenced in a study of PD-L1 blockade in urothelial cancer (dated by TCRdb to 2016 to 2017). The method behind the library was the immunoSEQ multiplex PCR assay. In its TCRdb copy, this immuneACCESS table keeps in-frame sequences only and misses some clones. Where compared with another copy, unresolved V genes explain less than half of these, and the others have no known cause. The table for this sample lists roughly 95,000 clones; around 86% of them were counted only once. About 2% of the sample is in the top ten clones. This specimen's time point label, per the study, means: pretreatment peripheral blood. The material was PBMCs, obtained around atezolizumab (anti-PD-L1) treatment. The source is a man in his sixties with urothelial cancer.

The chain is built from TRBV2 and TRBJ2-5; 10 nucleotides match TRBD2. The CDR3 spans 16 residues. Germline V gives CDR1 SNHLY, CDR2 FYNNEI. The J segment lost 6 bases and the V segment lost 1 base, leaving 8 bases of the junction unmatched. CDR3 region: CASSEGSGGAGQTQYF. The DNA of the CDR3 is TGTGCCAGCAGTGAAGGGAGCGGGGGGGCCGGCCAGACCCAGTACTTC.

The chain joins TRBV19 to TRBJ2-5, with D uncertain. Trimming shortened V by 3 bases and J by 4 bases, and 9 bases separated the two germline ends. From germline, CDR1 is LNHDA and CDR2 SQIVND (reference sequence). The CDR3 runs to 13 residues. In DNA form, the CDR3 reads TGTGCCAGTAGTATCTACCGTGGAGAGACCCAGTACTTC. It yields the protein CASSIYRGETQYF. Combining the CDR3 with reference TRBV19 and TRBJ2-5 gives the whole variable domain DGGITQSPKYLFRKEGQNVTLSCEQNLNHDAMYWYRQDPGQGLRLIYYSQIVNDFQKGDIAEGYSVSREKKESFPLTVTSAQKNPTAFYLCASSIYRGETQYFGPGTRLLVL.

In its sample, this clone was seen once. This chain joins TRBV13 and TRBJ2-7, with 9 bases fitting TRBD2. Per the germline V gene, CDR1 is PRHDT and CDR2 is FYEKMQ (reference sequence). The junction had 18 bases not matched to a gene; V was cut back by 5 bases and J by 7 bases. CDR3 length: 17 amino acids. CDR3 nucleotides: TGTGCCAGCAGCCAATACGATGCGGGGGGGCTTAGAGGGGAGCAGTACTTC. As protein: CASSQYDAGGLRGEQYF. The full variable domain, rest sourced from reference TRBV13 and TRBJ2-7, is AAGVIQSPRHLIKEKRETATLKCYPIPRHDTVYWYQQGPGQDPQFLISFYEKMQSDKGSIPDRFSAQQFSDYHSELNMSSLELGDSALYFCASSQYDAGGLRGEQYFGPGTRLTVT.

The chain uses TRBV7-3 and TRBJ1-2, with 10 bases lining up with TRBD1. After removal of 5 bases from V and 6 bases from J, the junction contained 6 bases not matched to a gene. The CDR3 has 14 residues. The V gene's germline CDR1 is SGHTA and CDR2 FQGTGA. CDR3 protein: CASSRDRGGDGYTF. The CDR3, as DNA: TGTGCCAGCAGCCGGGACAGGGGAGGGGATGGCTACACCTTC.

The chain joins TRBV5-1 to TRBJ1-2; the match to TRBD1 covers 7 bases. This CDR3 comprises 13 residues. Germline V CDR1 and CDR2: SGHRS, YFSETQ. The ends lost 4 bases at V and 3 bases at J; junction bases unmatched: 3. In DNA, the CDR3 is TGCGCCAGCAGCGCCGGGACAGACTATGGCTACACCTTC. The encoded protein is CASSAGTDYGYTF. The whole variable domain, remainder taken from reference TRBV5-1 and TRBJ1-2, is KAGVTQTPRYLIKTRGQQVTLSCSPISGHRSVSWYQQTPGQGLQFLFEYFSETQRNKGNFPGRFSGRQFSNSRSEMNVSTLELGDSALYLCASSAGTDYGYTFGSGTRLTVV.

J is TRBJ2-1 and V is TRBV5-6, with a possible D match to TRBD1 (6 bases). V lost 9 bases to trimming and J lost 2 bases, with 12 bases between them. The germline V gene encodes CDR1 SGHDT and CDR2 YYEEEE. The CDR3 sequence is 13 residues long. The CDR3 protein is CATADSPYNEQFF. CDR3 nucleotide sequence: TGTGCCACCGCGGACAGTCCCTACAATGAGCAGTTCTTC.

This clone appeared a few times. This chain links TRBV30 with TRBJ2-7, with TRBD2 matching 10 bases. With 2 bases clipped from V and 0 bases from J, the junction kept 10 bases outside the gene matches. The CDR3 is made up of 17 amino acids. Germline CDR1 reads GTSNPN; CDR2 reads SVGIG (reference sequence). CDR3 amino acids: CAWSKSLGLAFSYEQYF. In DNA form, the CDR3 reads TGTGCCTGGAGTAAAAGTTTGGGACTAGCGTTCTCCTACGAGCAGTACTTC.

J is TRBJ1-1 and V is TRBV9; D gene ambiguous. V shed 5 bases and J shed 0 bases, with 8 bases lying between them. CDR1 SGDLS and CDR2 YYNGEE come from the germline V gene. The CDR3 contains 13 residues. The CDR3 region has the DNA TGTGCCAGCAGTGGGCAAATGAACACTGAAGCTTTCTTT. As protein: CASSGQMNTEAFF.

The chain carries TRBV19 and TRBJ1-5; 9 bases agree with TRBD1. Trimming at V came to 2 bases and at J to 3 bases, leaving 2 bases not matched to a gene. Germline V gene sequence: CDR1 LNHDA, CDR2 SQIVND (reference sequence). CDR3 length equals 15 residues. CDR3 in DNA: TGTGCCAGTAGTATAACAGGGGGCACCAATCAGCCCCAGCATTTT. Translating gives CASSITGGTNQPQHF.

This chain joins TRBV4-1 and TRBJ1-2; D is unresolved. CDR1 and CDR2 from the germline V gene are MGHRA and YSYEKL. Trimming stripped 2 bases from V and 6 bases from J, with 13 bases between. This CDR3 region has 14 residues. DNA for the CDR3: TGCGCCAGCAGCCAACCCGAATGGGAGAATGGCTACACCTTC. It translates to CASSQPEWENGYTF.